Below, 28 T cell receptor beta chains from the same sample are listed, as sequenced in a study of blood T cell repertoires in COVID-19. Assay used: immunoSEQ multiplex PCR; TCRdb lists only in-frame clones, some missing. The sample includes 200,000 to 250,000 clones, roughly 85% of them seen just once. The sequenced sample consisted of PBMCs or T cells enriched from blood (not recorded which). These receptors all stem from a man in his forties or fifties who had recovered from COVID-19.

The chain employs TRBV2 and TRBJ2-5; TRBD2 is a possible D gene (5 bases). The CDR3 is 12 amino acids. V dropped 7 bases and J dropped 5 bases, with 11 bases sitting between them. Germline values: CDR1 SNHLY, CDR2 FYNNEI. CDR3 sequence reads: CASTGDGETQYF. The CDR3 nucleotides are TGTGCCAGCACCGGGGATGGGGAGACCCAGTACTTC.

With regard to this clone: A much larger clone sits a single nucleotide away, making a read error possible. This chain joins TRBV11-2 and TRBJ1-5; D gene unclear. V was cut by 1 base and J by 5 bases, with 12 bases left in between. Germline V CDR1 and CDR2: SGHAT, FQNNGV. There are 15 residues in the CDR3. The CDR3 spells CASSLGSGGHQPQHF. CDR3 DNA sequence: TGTGCCAGCAGCTTAGGGAGCGGCGGGCATCAGCCCCAGCATTTT.

The chain links TRBV15 to TRBJ1-2, with a possible D match to TRBD1 (5 bases). CDR1 and CDR2 from the germline V gene are LNHNV and YYDKDF (reference sequence). V lost 1 base and J 6 bases, leaving 9 bases between the germline ends. The CDR3 has 13 amino acids. CDR3 protein: CATSRGRVDGYTF. DNA of the CDR3: TGTGCCACCAGCAGAGGCAGGGTAGATGGCTACACCTTC. The full variable domain, with the rest looked up from reference TRBV15 and TRBJ1-2, is DAMVIQNPRYQVTQFGKPVTLSCSQTLNHNVMYWYQQKSSQAPKLLFHYYDKDFNNEADTPDNFQSRRPNTSFCFLDIRSPGLGDTAMYLCATSRGRVDGYTFGSGTRLTVV.

This sequence joins TRBV2 and TRBJ2-3; the match to TRBD1 covers 8 bases. In germline, CDR1 is SNHLY, CDR2 FYNNEI. J was trimmed by 4 bases and V by 8 bases; bases with no gene match: 14. The CDR3 contains 16 residues. CDR3 loop: CASHDGAGGISDTQYF. The CDR3 DNA sequence: TGTGCCAGCCACGACGGGGCAGGGGGCATTTCAGATACGCAGTATTTT.

The chain carries TRBV5-8 and TRBJ2-7; maybe TRBD2 (5 bases). Per germline, CDR1 SGHTS and CDR2 YDEGEE. Trimming left V 0 bases short and J 3 bases short, with 16 bases between. The CDR3 is 16 amino acids. CDR3 in DNA: TGTGCCAGCAGCTTGGCGGGAATTGCCTGGCACTACGAGCAGTACTTC. It translates to CASSLAGIAWHYEQYF.

This chain uses TRBV10-3 with TRBJ1-5; 8 bases fit TRBD1. The germline V gene encodes CDR1 ENHRY and CDR2 SYGVKD. J was trimmed by 5 bases and V by 6 bases; bases with no gene match: 9. The CDR3 loop spans 15 amino acids. The CDR3 region is CAIRNDRGRDQPQHF. CDR3 in DNA: TGTGCCATCAGAAACGACAGGGGACGGGATCAGCCCCAGCATTTT.

The V and J genes are TRBV5-1 and TRBJ2-3; 9 bases match TRBD2. The V gene's germline CDR1 is SGHRS and CDR2 YFSETQ. V shed 1 base, J shed 0 bases, and the junction held 6 bases outside the gene matches. The CDR3 is 17 residues long. CDR3 DNA: TGCGCCAGCAGCTTGTATGCTAGCGGGACTAGCACAGATACGCAGTATTTT. Translation: CASSLYASGTSTDTQYF.

The chain couples TRBV4-1 to TRBJ2-7; possible D gene TRBD2, 5 bases. V lost 2 bases to trimming and J lost 0 bases, with 11 bases between them. This CDR3 is 15 amino acids long. CDR1 and CDR2 (germline): MGHRA, YSYEKL. This chain's CDR3 is CASSQRAESSYEQYF. CDR3 in DNA: TGCGCCAGCAGCCAACGAGCGGAGAGCTCCTACGAGCAGTACTTC.

This sequence joins TRBV3-1 (or the pseudogene TRBV3-2) and TRBJ2-2; 10 bases map to TRBD2. Per germline, CDR1 LGHDT and CDR2 YNNKEL (reference sequence). The CDR3 is 15 amino acids. V lost 2 bases to trimming and J lost 6 bases; unmatched junction nucleotides: 3. The DNA for the CDR3 is TGTGCCAGCAGCCAATCTAGCGGGAGCCCCGGGGAGCTGTTTTTT. The encoded protein is CASSQSSGSPGELFF.

A single count supports this clone. This chain links TRBV19 with TRBJ2-7, with 9 bases identical to TRBD2. Germline CDR1 is LNHDA and CDR2 is SQIVND (reference sequence). V shed 5 bases and J 6 bases; nucleotides not matched to a gene: 17. This CDR3 is built from 17 residues. The CDR3 nucleotides are TGTGCCAGTAGTCCCAACGGAGTAGCGGGAGTTCGGGGCGAGCAGTACTTC. It specifies CASSPNGVAGVRGEQYF. The complete variable domain, with remaining parts taken from reference TRBV19 and TRBJ2-7, reads DGGITQSPKYLFRKEGQNVTLSCEQNLNHDAMYWYRQDPGQGLRLIYYSQIVNDFQKGDIAEGYSVSREKKESFPLTVTSAQKNPTAFYLCASSPNGVAGVRGEQYFGPGTRLTVT.

The gene calls are TRBV4-1 and TRBJ2-2; D possibly corresponds to TRBD2 (6 bases). CDR3 length equals 16 residues. Germline V gene data show CDR1 as MGHRA and CDR2 as YSYEKL. Trimming removed 0 bases at V and 0 bases at J, with 8 bases between. The CDR3 sequence: CASSQERGTNTGELFF. The CDR3 coding sequence is TGCGCCAGCAGCCAAGAACGGGGGACGAACACCGGGGAGCTGTTTTTT.

V and J are TRBV2 and TRBJ2-3, with a weak D call TRBD2 (6 bases). The CDR3 has 15 residues. The V end lost 4 bases, the J end lost 4 bases, and 15 bases lay between the germline ends. The V gene's germline CDR1 is SNHLY and CDR2 FYNNEI. The CDR3, as DNA: TGTGCCAGCAGTGGCTTACGGGAGTTCGCAGATACGCAGTATTTT. Translated, it gives CASSGLREFADTQYF. The full variable domain, its missing parts supplied by reference TRBV2 and TRBJ2-3, is EPEVTQTPSHQVTQMGQEVILRCVPISNHLYFYWYRQILGQKVEFLVSFYNNEISEKSEIFDDQFSVERPDGSNFTLKIRSTKLEDSAMYFCASSGLREFADTQYFGPGTRLTVL.

V is TRBV5-1 and J is TRBJ1-4, with D possibly being TRBD1 (5 bases). Trimming pared 2 bases from V and 6 bases from J, leaving 29 bases between. Germline V gives CDR1 SGHRS, CDR2 YFSETQ. CDR3 length: 20 amino acids. The CDR3 spells CASSLHAGRVPSHLDEKLFF. In DNA, the CDR3 is TGCGCCAGCAGCTTACATGCTGGCAGGGTACCCTCCCACCTGGATGAAAAACTGTTTTTT.

The rearrangement joins TRBV2 to TRBJ1-5; D is possibly TRBD1 (5 bases). The V end was cut by 1 base, the J end by 7 bases, with 11 bases between. The germline V gene encodes CDR1 SNHLY and CDR2 FYNNEI. The CDR3 is 14 amino acids. CDR3 amino acids: CASSEGQIVQPQHF. DNA of the CDR3: TGTGCCAGCAGTGAAGGACAGATTGTGCAGCCCCAGCATTTT.

The CDR3 DNA reads TGTGCCAGAAGCTTAGGGCGGGGAAGCACAGATACGCAGTATTTT. Residues: CARSLGRGSTDTQYF. The rearrangement joins TRBV5-3 to TRBJ2-3, with a possible D match to TRBD2 (6 bases). TRBV5-3 is reported as an ORF; its role is uncertain. The V end lost 2 bases, the J end lost 0 bases, and 10 bases lay between the germline ends. This CDR3 has 15 residues.

CDR3 amino acids: CASSPSIAGGNEQYF. The DNA of the CDR3 is TGTGCCAGCAGTCCATCTATCGCGGGAGGTAACGAGCAGTACTTC. The V and J genes are TRBV28 and TRBJ2-7; 8 bases map to TRBD2. Germline V gene lookup returns CDR1 MDHEN and CDR2 SYDVKM. The CDR3 consists of 15 residues. The V and J ends lost 5 bases and 5 bases, in that order; junction bases with no gene match: 11.

A single count supports this clone. Other DNA sequences in the sample encode the same CDR3. The chain uses TRBV30 and TRBJ1-5, with TRBD1 matching over 7 bases. CDR1 GTSNPN and CDR2 SVGIG come from the germline V gene (reference sequence). The junction had 2 bases not matched to a gene; V was cut back by 1 base and J by 5 bases. CDR3 size: 13 residues. CDR3 loop: CAWSGQGYQPQHF. The CDR3 nucleotides read TGTGCCTGGAGTGGACAGGGTTATCAGCCCCAGCATTTT.

V usage is TRBV2 and J usage is TRBJ2-5, with 8 bases fitting TRBD1. CDR3 length equals 14 residues. Germline values: CDR1 SNHLY, CDR2 FYNNEI. The V and J ends lost 4 bases and 4 bases, in that order; junction bases with no gene match: 5. Written as DNA, the CDR3 is TGTGCCAGCAGTGGGACAGGGCGGGTAGAGACCCAGTACTTC. Protein sequence: CASSGTGRVETQYF.

The chain employs TRBV10-3 and TRBJ2-7, with 9 bases aligning to TRBD2. V shed 2 bases and J 3 bases; nucleotides not matched to a gene: 2. CDR1 ENHRY and CDR2 SYGVKD come from the germline V gene. This CDR3 contains 14 residues. The CDR3 coding sequence is TGTGCCATCAGTGAGCTAGCGGGAAACTACGAGCAGTACTTC. Translating gives CAISELAGNYEQYF.

The chain couples TRBV5-1 to TRBJ2-3; 7 positions match TRBD2. The J segment lost 1 base and the V segment lost 0 bases, leaving 2 bases of the junction unmatched. Germline V gene data show CDR1 as SGHRS and CDR2 as YFSETQ. The CDR3 contains 15 residues. The CDR3, as DNA: TGCGCCAGCAGCTTGGGAACTAGCGGCACAGATACGCAGTATTTT. It specifies CASSLGTSGTDTQYF.

J is TRBJ2-7 and V is TRBV2; D unresolved. Deletions cut 6 bases from V and 3 bases from J, with 12 bases between. The CDR3 has 13 residues. CDR1 and CDR2 from the germline V gene are SNHLY and FYNNEI. For the CDR3, the DNA is TGTGCCAGCAGCGACTCCCTTATCTACGAGCAGTACTTC. Its translation is CASSDSLIYEQYF.

This sequence joins TRBV3-1 (or the pseudogene TRBV3-2) and TRBJ1-3; D unresolved. Per germline, CDR1 LGHDT and CDR2 YNNKEL (reference sequence). V was pared by 4 bases and J by 0 bases, with 22 bases between. This CDR3 is built from 19 residues. CDR3 sequence reads: CASSLKIALGRNSGNTIYF. The CDR3 coding sequence is TGTGCCAGCAGCCTCAAGATTGCACTAGGGCGGAACTCTGGAAACACCATATATTTT.

The rearrangement links TRBV5-1 to TRBJ2-3; no clear D gene. The CDR3 contains 14 residues. V lost 4 bases, J lost 0 bases, and 9 bases lay in between. Germline-derived CDR1 and CDR2 are SGHRS and YFSETQ. The CDR3 DNA sequence: TGCGCCAGCAGCCAAATGACTAGCACAGATACGCAGTATTTT. It is translated as CASSQMTSTDTQYF.

This clone was found once. V is TRBV9 and J is TRBJ1-1, with 11 bases matching TRBD1. CDR3 length: 15 residues. V shed 4 bases, J shed 4 bases, and the junction held 6 bases outside the gene matches. From germline, CDR1 is SGDLS and CDR2 YYNGEE. The CDR3 DNA is TGTGCCAGCAGCCCGACGGGACAGGGGGTCACTGAAGCTTTCTTT. This translates into CASSPTGQGVTEAFF.

The chain combines TRBV19 with TRBJ2-4; maybe TRBD2 (6 bases). This CDR3 has 14 amino acids. Germline CDR1 LNHDA, CDR2 SQIVND (reference sequence). V lost 1 base and J lost 7, with 11 bases in between. The CDR3 DNA follows: TGTGCCAGTAGTATAGGGTACGGGAGCAACATTCAGTACTTC. It specifies CASSIGYGSNIQYF.

The rearrangement uses TRBV25-1 and TRBJ1-4; D unresolved. Between the trimmed V and J ends, which lost 3 bases and 4 bases, there was a span of 6 bases. The V gene's germline CDR1 is MGHDK and CDR2 SYGVNS. CDR3 length: 13 amino acids. The chain's CDR3 is CASSEAVNEKLFF. The DNA for the CDR3 is TGTGCCAGCAGTGAGGCAGTTAATGAAAAACTGTTTTTT.

The rearrangement links TRBV30 to TRBJ1-2; D gene uncertain. There are 13 residues in the CDR3. Per the germline V gene, CDR1 is GTSNPN and CDR2 is SVGIG (reference sequence). Trimming shortened V by 0 bases and J by 3 bases, and 8 bases separated the two germline ends. The CDR3 loop reads CAWSVGQDYGYTF. The CDR3, as DNA: TGTGCCTGGAGTGTTGGGCAGGACTATGGCTACACCTTC.

The CDR3 nucleotides are TGTGCCAGCAGTTACTACAGGGGTAGCAATCAGCCCCAGCATTTT. Protein product: CASSYYRGSNQPQHF. The chain carries TRBV6-2 or TRBV6-3 and TRBJ1-5; 7 bases are shared with TRBD1. The CDR3 is 15 amino acids. Germline values: CDR1 MNHEY, CDR2 SVGEGT. Trimming at V came to 1 base and at J to 0 bases, leaving 0 bases not matched to a gene.